This T cell receptor beta chain was identified in a study of cytomegalovirus exposure and HLA in healthy donors. Study overall: Researchers previously reported finding 90 million to 130 million unique TCR beta sequences from some 180 million T cells.

13 Jbeta primers and 60 Vbeta primers were used for the PCR. Assay: immunoSEQ multiplex PCR; the TCRdb copy retains only in-frame clones and omits some. Of approximately 190,000 clones in the sample, approximately 70% were seen once. Source material: PBMCs. This receptor was obtained from a man aged 40-55 years in good health and CMV-seropositive.

The CDR3 loop is CASSLATGDTQYF. As DNA, the CDR3 is TGCGCCAGCAGCTTGGCCACTGGAGATACGCAGTATTTT. The chain is built from TRBV5-1 and TRBJ2-3; D uncertain. V shed 0 bases and J shed 5 bases, with 7 bases lying between them. This CDR3 region has 13 residues. Germline CDR1 SGHRS, CDR2 YFSETQ. Full variable domain (outside the CDR3, taken from reference TRBV5-1 and TRBJ2-3): KAGVTQTPRYLIKTRGQQVTLSCSPISGHRSVSWYQQTPGQGLQFLFEYFSETQRNKGNFPGRFSGRQFSNSRSEMNVSTLELGDSALYLCASSLATGDTQYFGPGTRLTVL.